These 27 T cell receptor beta chains came from one sample sequenced in a study of T cells in severe cutaneous drug reactions. Sequenced patients had Stevens-Johnson syndrome or toxic epidermal necrolysis caused by carbamazepine. The iRepertoire multiplex PCR system with TCR subtype-specific primers built both bulk and single-cell libraries. TCRdb reprocessed the multiplex PCR reads and keeps a single row for each CDR3 protein, giving no DNA. Recorded here are roughly 2,200 distinct CDR3 sequences; the top ten clones represent 15% to 20%. Sequencing used PBMCs. The receptors originated from a human donor with Stevens-Johnson syndrome, a severe cutaneous drug reaction.

This chain joins TRBV4-1 and TRBJ2-3; TCRdb indicates TRBD1, and absent DNA this call remains unverified. This CDR3 is built from 15 residues. Germline assignment: CDR1 MGHRA and CDR2 YSYEKL. CDR3 residues: CASSQDPGTGDTQYF.

The rearrangement joins TRBV6-8 to TRBJ2-7. Germline-derived CDR1 and CDR2 are MNHGY and SAAAGT. The CDR3 consists of 15 residues. CDR3 in amino acids: CASSQSSWLPYEQYF.

By frequency, this clonotype is medium-sized. This rearrangement joins TRBV4-2 to TRBJ2-2; TCRdb outputs TRBD1, but without DNA this stays unchecked. CDR1 LGHNA and CDR2 YNFKEQ come from the germline V gene. The CDR3 sequence is 16 residues long. The chain's CDR3 is CASSRRAEERAGELFF.

By frequency, this clonotype registers medium-sized. This chain links TRBV2 with TRBJ2-2; TCRdb returns TRBD2, unconfirmable since there is no DNA. Germline values: CDR1 SNHLY, CDR2 FYNNEI. The CDR3 contains 13 residues. The CDR3 here is CASSVEGSGELFF.

This clonotype is deemed medium-sized by its frequency. The J gene is TRBJ1-2, the V gene TRBV12-3 or TRBV12-4. This CDR3 spans 14 amino acids. CDR3 region: CASSLDGLGYGYTF.

The J gene is TRBJ2-2, the V gene TRBV7-3; TCRdb outputs TRBD2, but without DNA this stays unchecked. CDR1 and CDR2 from the germline V gene are SGHTA and FQGTGA. The CDR3 spans 16 residues. The CDR3 region is CASSLTSGRNTGELFF.

V gene TRBV20-1 combines with J gene TRBJ2-3. From germline, CDR1 is DFQATT and CDR2 SNEGSKA (reference sequence). CDR3 size: 14 residues. CDR3 sequence reads: CSASWEIRTDTQYF.

This clonotype is called medium-sized (0.01 to 0.1%) based on its frequency. The chain is built from TRBV27 and TRBJ2-7; checking the TCRdb D call of TRBD1 is not possible without DNA. This CDR3 has 15 amino acids. Germline V gene data show CDR1 as MNHEY and CDR2 as SMNVEV (reference sequence). The CDR3 sequence is CASSFWGATTYEQYF.

This clonotype is deemed large (0.1 to 1%) by its frequency. V gene TRBV27 combines with J gene TRBJ1-5; TCRdb calls TRBD1, which cannot be checked without DNA. This CDR3 is 16 amino acids long. Germline V CDR1 and CDR2: MNHEY, SMNVEV (reference sequence). The CDR3 region is CASSPGTGRSNQPQHF.

This sequence joins TRBV4-1 and TRBJ1-5; checking the TCRdb D call of TRBD1 is not possible without DNA. The CDR3 has 13 residues. The germline V gene has CDR1 MGHRA and CDR2 YSYEKL. CDR3 sequence reads: CASSQSGTQPQHF.

According to its frequency, this clonotype is medium-sized. The chain joins TRBV2 to TRBJ1-1. Germline values: CDR1 SNHLY, CDR2 FYNNEI. There are 16 residues in the CDR3. CDR3 sequence reads: CASSEDRGLRNTEAFF. Combining the CDR3 with reference TRBV2 and TRBJ1-1 gives the whole variable domain EPEVTQTPSHQVTQMGQEVILRCVPISNHLYFYWYRQILGQKVEFLVSFYNNEISEKSEIFDDQFSVERPDGSNFTLKIRSTKLEDSAMYFCASSEDRGLRNTEAFFGQGTRLTVV.

The V gene is TRBV6-2 or TRBV6-3, the J gene TRBJ2-5; TCRdb gives TRBD2 as the D gene, but with no DNA this cannot be confirmed. CDR1 and CDR2 (germline): MNHEY, SVGEGT. The CDR3 spans 17 residues. The CDR3 here is CASSSTGLAGTKGTQYF.

Measured by frequency, this clonotype is medium-sized. The CDR3 here is CASRKTSGAKNIQYF. The rearrangement uses TRBV2 and TRBJ2-4. The CDR3 has 15 residues. Germline values: CDR1 SNHLY, CDR2 FYNNEI.

This clonotype is labeled medium-sized (0.01 to 0.1%) based on frequency. The rearrangement links TRBV5-1 to TRBJ2-2. The CDR3 totals 12 residues. Germline V CDR1 and CDR2: SGHRS, YFSETQ. The CDR3 protein is CASSWNTGELFF. The whole variable domain, remainder taken from reference TRBV5-1 and TRBJ2-2, is KAGVTQTPRYLIKTRGQQVTLSCSPISGHRSVSWYQQTPGQGLQFLFEYFSETQRNKGNFPGRFSGRQFSNSRSEMNVSTLELGDSALYLCASSWNTGELFFGEGSRLTVL.

The chain joins TRBV7-9 to TRBJ2-7; the D gene TCRdb calls, TRBD2, cannot be checked with no DNA. The CDR3 runs to 19 residues. CDR1 and CDR2 from the germline V gene are SEHNR and FQNEAQ (reference sequence). This CDR3 reads CASSRKFARRERIAYEQYF.

In terms of frequency, this clonotype is medium-sized. V is TRBV7-8 and J is TRBJ2-1; TCRdb outputs TRBD1, but without DNA this stays unchecked. The germline V gene encodes CDR1 SGHVS and CDR2 FQNEAQ. The CDR3 consists of 15 residues. CDR3 protein: CASSTGDRGLNEQFF. Filled out from reference TRBV7-8 and TRBJ2-1, the complete variable domain reads GAGVSQSPRYKVAKRGQDVALRCDPISGHVSLFWYQQALGQGPEFLTYFQNEAQLDKSGLPSDRFFAERPEGSVSTLKIQRTQQEDSAVYLCASSTGDRGLNEQFFGPGTRLTVL.

The chain employs TRBV5-6 and TRBJ2-7; TCRdb's D call of TRBD2 is untestable without DNA. CDR1 SGHDT and CDR2 YYEEEE come from the germline V gene. The CDR3 length is 14 residues. Here the CDR3 reads CASSSSGGTYEQYF. Full variable domain (remainder filled in from reference TRBV5-6 and TRBJ2-7): DAGVTQSPTHLIKTRGQQVTLRCSPKSGHDTVSWYQQALGQGPQFIFQYYEEEERQRGNFPDRFSGHQFPNYSSELNVNALLLGDSALYLCASSSSGGTYEQYFGPGTRLTVT.

The chain uses TRBV6-6 and TRBJ2-1; TCRdb outputs TRBD1, but without DNA this stays unchecked. The CDR3 covers 15 residues. The germline gives CDR1 MNHNY, CDR2 SVGAGI (reference sequence). The CDR3 region is CASGRDRGRFNEQFF.

The chain carries TRBV6-1 and TRBJ2-5; TCRdb's assignment of TRBD2 cannot be checked, as there is no DNA. The CDR3 is 15 residues long. From germline, CDR1 is MNHNS and CDR2 SASEGT. The chain's CDR3 is CASSSPGTFQETQYF.

This clonotype counts as medium-sized by frequency. The V call is TRBV4-1, the J call TRBJ1-6; TCRdb gives TRBD1 as the D gene, but with no DNA this cannot be confirmed. This CDR3 has 15 amino acids. Germline-derived CDR1 and CDR2 are MGHRA and YSYEKL. CDR3 protein: CASSQWTGGDSPLHF.

This clonotype is labeled medium-sized based on frequency. The chain has TRBV28 and TRBJ2-1; as DNA is missing, the TRBD2 call by TCRdb cannot be tested. The V gene's germline CDR1 is MDHEN and CDR2 SYDVKM. The CDR3 spans 16 residues. The CDR3 loop reads CASSSLGAGGGNEQFF.

Measured by frequency, this clonotype is medium-sized. The chain carries TRBV7-3 and TRBJ2-3; the D call of TRBD2 rests on TCRdb alone, since no DNA is present to check it. The V gene's germline CDR1 is SGHTA and CDR2 FQGTGA. CDR3 length equals 17 residues. The CDR3 loop reads CASSPRTSGYFTDTQYF.

This clonotype is identified as medium-sized (0.01 to 0.1%) from frequency. This chain connects TRBV4-1 to TRBJ1-2. Germline-derived CDR1 and CDR2 are MGHRA and YSYEKL. The length of the CDR3 is 15 residues. The CDR3 reads CASSQHGETIYGYTF.

In terms of frequency, this clonotype is large (0.1 to 1%). V gene TRBV12-3 or TRBV12-4 combines with J gene TRBJ2-2. The CDR3 runs 12 residues. CDR3 in amino acids: CASSLGSGELFF.

The V call is TRBV7-3, the J call TRBJ2-3; TCRdb's assignment of TRBD2 cannot be checked, as there is no DNA. The germline V gene has CDR1 SGHTA and CDR2 FQGTGA. The CDR3 runs to 17 residues. The CDR3 here is CASSLNGGAYSTDTQYF.

Considering frequency, this clonotype is medium-sized. This chain connects TRBV4-1 to TRBJ2-3. CDR3 size: 15 residues. CDR1 is MGHRA, CDR2 YSYEKL, per germline. The CDR3: CASSQEMRRTDTQYF.

Its frequency marks this clonotype as medium-sized. The rearrangement joins TRBV5-4 to TRBJ2-7. Germline V gene data show CDR1 as SGHNT and CDR2 as YYREEE (reference sequence). The CDR3 totals 13 residues. CDR3: CASSSDWDYEQYF. Together with reference TRBV5-4 and TRBJ2-7, the CDR3 gives the full variable domain: ETGVTQSPTHLIKTRGQQVTLRCSSQSGHNTVSWYQQALGQGPQFIFQYYREEENGRGNFPPRFSGLQFPNYSSELNVNALELDDSALYLCASSSDWDYEQYFGPGTRLTVT.